A selection of T cell receptor beta chains follows, all from one sample in a study of lymphopenia after photon versus proton radiotherapy. TCRdb keeps only in-frame clones here, not all; method: immunoSEQ multiplex PCR. Here the sample spans some 25,000 clones, 87% being singletons. Sequences were derived from peripheral blood, sampled from a patient treated with photon-based radiotherapy. The receptors derive from a man in his fifties with gastric cancer. Both conserved end residues are part of each CDR3. A D gene is named only where the DNA matches it firmly. Size values are once, few and many counts, or a class for expanded clones, and some rows have none.

v_call	clone_size	j_call	d_call	cdr3_aa	cdr3_nt
TRBV19	NA	TRBJ2-3	NA	CASSIAASTDTQYF	TGTGCCAGTAGTATAGCGGCCAGCACAGATACGCAGTATTTT
TRBV10-3	few	TRBJ1-5	NA	CAIRGDGNSNQPQHF	TGTGCCATCAGAGGGGACGGGAATAGCAATCAGCCCCAGCATTTT
TRBV30	NA	TRBJ2-5	NA	CAWSVLGVGQETQYF	TGTGCCTGGAGTGTCTTAGGTGTTGGGCAAGAGACCCAGTACTTC
TRBV25-1	NA	TRBJ1-2	TRBD1	CASSGRGQEGVGYTF	TGTGCCAGCAGTGGAAGGGGACAGGAAGGGGTCGGCTACACCTTC
TRBV6-6	NA	TRBJ1-1	NA	CASSYSRDTEAFF	TGTGCCAGCAGTTACTCGAGGGACACTGAAGCTTTCTTT
TRBV6-4	NA	TRBJ2-7	NA	CASRRDQAYEQYF	TGTGCCAGCAGACGGGACCAAGCCTACGAGCAGTACTTC
TRBV18	NA	TRBJ2-2	NA	CASSPRRANTGELFF	TGTGCCAGCTCCCCCCGTCGCGCAAACACCGGGGAGCTGTTTTTT
TRBV7-9	NA	TRBJ1-4	NA	CASSSPAGRREKLFF	TGTGCCAGCAGCTCACCCGCAGGGAGAAGGGAAAAACTGTTTTTT
TRBV19	NA	TRBJ1-1	NA	CASSPRSTSFNAEAFF	TGTGCCAGTAGTCCTCGTTCCACGTCCTTCAACGCTGAAGCTTTCTTT
TRBV27	NA	TRBJ1-5	NA	CASNFRGGANQPQHF	TGTGCCAGCAATTTCCGGGGCGGAGCAAATCAGCCCCAGCATTTT
TRBV2	NA	TRBJ1-6	NA	CASTSAGNSPLHF	TGTGCCAGCACATCTGCGGGGAATTCACCCCTCCACTTT
TRBV5-1	NA	TRBJ1-5	TRBD1	CASSVDRGDNQPQHF	TGCGCCAGCAGCGTTGACAGGGGCGACAATCAGCCCCAGCATTTT
TRBV5-1	NA	TRBJ1-4	NA	CASSLVPRASNEKLFF	TGCGCCAGCAGCTTGGTTCCCAGGGCTTCTAATGAAAAACTGTTTTTT
TRBV18	NA	TRBJ2-2	NA	CASSPLMEPELFF	TGTGCCAGCTCACCACTTATGGAACCGGAGCTGTTTTTT
TRBV25-1	NA	TRBJ2-5	NA	CASSENRVGETQYF	TGTGCCAGCAGTGAAAACAGGGTAGGAGAGACCCAGTACTTC
TRBV4-3	NA	TRBJ1-4	TRBD1	CASSQDTGQGEKLFF	TGCGCCAGCAGCCAAGATACGGGACAGGGAGAAAAACTGTTTTTT
TRBV7-9	few	TRBJ1-6	NA	CASSFLLEGNSPLHF	TGTGCCAGCAGCTTTCTCCTGGAGGGGAATTCACCCCTCCACTTT
TRBV29-1	NA	TRBJ2-7	TRBD1	CSVEGQSYEQYF	TGCAGCGTTGAGGGACAGAGCTACGAGCAGTACTTC
TRBV5-1	NA	TRBJ2-2	NA	CASSLETADTGELFF	TGCGCCAGCAGCTTGGAAACAGCGGACACCGGGGAGCTGTTTTTT
TRBV10-3	NA	TRBJ2-5	NA	CAISDQGMGETQYF	TGTGCCATCAGTGACCAGGGTATGGGGGAGACCCAGTACTTC
TRBV7-7	NA	TRBJ2-1	NA	CASGGASSGEQFF	TGTGCCAGCGGGGGGGCCTCGAGTGGGGAGCAGTTCTTC
TRBV7-9	NA	TRBJ1-6	TRBD1	CASSSGGQSSYNSPLHF	TGTGCCAGCAGCTCAGGGGGACAAAGCTCCTATAATTCACCCCTCCACTTT
TRBV19	NA	TRBJ2-1	TRBD1	CASSRQGGNYNEQFF	TGTGCCAGTAGTAGACAGGGGGGGAACTACAATGAGCAGTTCTTC
TRBV7-8	NA	TRBJ1-2	NA	CASSSGLGYTF	TGTGCCAGCAGCTCTGGACTTGGCTACACCTTC
TRBV2	NA	TRBJ1-4	NA	CASSASQGGANEKLFF	TGTGCCAGCAGCGCAAGTCAGGGTGGAGCTAATGAAAAACTGTTTTTT
TRBV6-1	NA	TRBJ2-2	TRBD1	CASSSPGQGSGELFF	TGTGCCAGCAGTTCGCCGGGACAGGGCTCCGGGGAGCTGTTTTTT
TRBV11-2	few	TRBJ2-1	NA	CASSPGRRGPREQFF	TGTGCCAGCAGCCCAGGGCGGAGGGGACCTCGGGAGCAGTTCTTC
TRBV10-3	NA	TRBJ2-7	NA	CAISELDRAYEQYF	TGTGCCATCAGTGAGTTGGACAGAGCCTACGAGCAGTACTTC
TRBV6-4	NA	TRBJ2-3	TRBD2	CASSGLGLAGLHTQYF	TGTGCCAGCAGTGGCCTCGGACTAGCCGGTCTTCATACGCAGTATTTT
TRBV7-2	once	TRBJ1-2	NA	CASSTRLLNYGYTF	TGTGCCAGCAGCACTAGACTTCTTAACTATGGCTACACCTTC
TRBV21-1	once	TRBJ2-4	NA	CASSKRISSHIQYF	TGTGCCAGCAGCAAACGCATCTCATCGCACATTCAGTACTTC
TRBV5-1	NA	TRBJ2-5	NA	CASRIAGGETQYF	TGCGCCAGCAGAATAGCTGGGGGGGAGACCCAGTACTTC
TRBV11-3	NA	TRBJ2-1	TRBD1	CASSSGQGREQFF	TGTGCCAGCAGCTCAGGACAGGGAAGGGAGCAGTTCTTC
TRBV11-2	NA	TRBJ1-4	TRBD1	CASSNGQGEFEKLFF	TGTGCCAGCAGTAATGGACAGGGGGAGTTTGAAAAACTGTTTTTT
TRBV9	NA	TRBJ2-3	TRBD2	CASSTGLAGLSDTQYF	TGTGCCAGCAGCACCGGACTAGCGGGGCTCTCAGATACGCAGTATTTT
TRBV15	NA	TRBJ1-2	NA	CATSRAGGAYGYTF	TGTGCCACCAGCAGAGCCGGGGGGGCCTATGGCTACACCTTC
TRBV15	NA	TRBJ2-1	TRBD1	CATSRDPAGTGQFF	TGTGCCACCAGCAGAGATCCGGCTGGGACAGGGCAGTTCTTC
TRBV7-2	NA	TRBJ2-4	NA	CASSLEPGVGIQYF	TGTGCCAGCAGCTTAGAGCCAGGGGTTGGCATTCAGTACTTC
TRBV20-1	NA	TRBJ1-3	NA	CSARAVDTIYF	TGCAGTGCTAGAGCGGTGGACACCATATATTTT
TRBV30	NA	TRBJ1-5	NA	CAWSVRSGRNQPQHF	TGTGCCTGGAGTGTAAGGTCTGGGCGTAATCAGCCCCAGCATTTT